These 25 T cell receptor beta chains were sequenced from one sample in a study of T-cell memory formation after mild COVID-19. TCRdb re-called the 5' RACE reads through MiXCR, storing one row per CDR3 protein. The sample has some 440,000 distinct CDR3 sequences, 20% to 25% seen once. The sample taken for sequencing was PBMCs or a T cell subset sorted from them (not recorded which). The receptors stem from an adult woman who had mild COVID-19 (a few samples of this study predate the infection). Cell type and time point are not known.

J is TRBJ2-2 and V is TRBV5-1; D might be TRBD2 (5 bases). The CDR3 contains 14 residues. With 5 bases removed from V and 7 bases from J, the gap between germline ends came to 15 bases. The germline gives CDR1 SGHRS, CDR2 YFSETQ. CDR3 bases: TGCGCCAGCAGGGAGGACTCCACGAGCGGGGAGCTGTTTTTT. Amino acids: CASREDSTSGELFF.

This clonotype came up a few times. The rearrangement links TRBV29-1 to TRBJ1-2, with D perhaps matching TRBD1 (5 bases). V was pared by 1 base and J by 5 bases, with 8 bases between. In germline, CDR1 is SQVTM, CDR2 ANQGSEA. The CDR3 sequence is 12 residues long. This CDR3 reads CSVEGGGYGYTF. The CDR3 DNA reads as TGCAGCGTTGAAGGGGGGGGATATGGCTACACCTTC.

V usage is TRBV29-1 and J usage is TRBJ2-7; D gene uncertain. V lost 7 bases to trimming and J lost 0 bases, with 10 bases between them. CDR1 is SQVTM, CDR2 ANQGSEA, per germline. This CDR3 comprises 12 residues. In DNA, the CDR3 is TGCAGCGGTTTGGCCAACTCCTACGAGCAGTACTTC. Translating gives CSGLANSYEQYF.

The CDR3 bases are TGTGCCAGCAGGGTTGGAAGCGTCAGAGGCAATGAGCAGTTCTTC. Its protein product is CASRVGSVRGNEQFF. The chain recombines TRBV2 with TRBJ2-1; D gene uncertain. This CDR3 contains 15 residues. The germline V and J ends were trimmed by 6 bases and 6 bases, with 18 bases remaining between them. Germline assignment: CDR1 SNHLY and CDR2 FYNNEI.

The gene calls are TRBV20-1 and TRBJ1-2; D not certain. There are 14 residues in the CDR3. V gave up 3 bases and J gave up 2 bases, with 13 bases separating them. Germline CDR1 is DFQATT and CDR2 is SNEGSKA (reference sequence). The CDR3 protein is CSASRQLANYGYTF. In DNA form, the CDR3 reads TGCAGTGCTAGCCGGCAGTTAGCCAACTATGGCTACACCTTC.

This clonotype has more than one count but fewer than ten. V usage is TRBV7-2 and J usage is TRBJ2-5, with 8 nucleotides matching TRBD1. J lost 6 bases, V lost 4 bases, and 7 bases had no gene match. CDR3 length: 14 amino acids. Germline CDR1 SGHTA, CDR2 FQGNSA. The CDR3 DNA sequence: TGTGCCAGCAGCTCAAACAGGGGGGCCAAGACCCAGTACTTC. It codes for CASSSNRGAKTQYF.

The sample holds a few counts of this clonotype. The CDR3 loop is CASSPMGGATDTQYF. Written as DNA, the CDR3 is TGTGCCAGCAGCCCCATGGGGGGGGCTACAGATACGCAGTATTTT. The chain is built from TRBV7-3 and TRBJ2-3, with D perhaps TRBD2 (7 bases). CDR1 and CDR2 (germline): SGHTA, FQGTGA. The CDR3 contains 15 residues. V shed 5 bases and J shed 3 bases, with 15 bases lying between them.

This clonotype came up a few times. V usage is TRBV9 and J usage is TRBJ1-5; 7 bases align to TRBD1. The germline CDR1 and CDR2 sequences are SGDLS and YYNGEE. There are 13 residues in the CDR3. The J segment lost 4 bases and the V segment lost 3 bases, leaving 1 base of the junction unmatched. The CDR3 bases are TGTGCCAGCAGCGCGGACAGGAATCAGCCCCAGCATTTT. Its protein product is CASSADRNQPQHF.

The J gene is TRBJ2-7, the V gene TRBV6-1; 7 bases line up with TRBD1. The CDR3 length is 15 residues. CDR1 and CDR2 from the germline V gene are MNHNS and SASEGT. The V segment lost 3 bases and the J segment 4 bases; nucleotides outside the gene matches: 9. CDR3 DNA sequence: TGTGCCAGCAGTGAGCTACCGGGACAGAAATACGAGCAGTACTTC. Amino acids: CASSELPGQKYEQYF.

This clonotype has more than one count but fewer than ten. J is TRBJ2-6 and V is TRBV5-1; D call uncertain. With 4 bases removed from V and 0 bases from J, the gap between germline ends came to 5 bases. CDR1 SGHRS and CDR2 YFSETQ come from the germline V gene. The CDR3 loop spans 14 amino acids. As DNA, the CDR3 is TGCGCCAGCAGCACCAACTCTGGGGCCAACGTCCTGACTTTC. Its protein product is CASSTNSGANVLTF. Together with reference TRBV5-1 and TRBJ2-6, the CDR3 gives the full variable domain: KAGVTQTPRYLIKTRGQQVTLSCSPISGHRSVSWYQQTPGQGLQFLFEYFSETQRNKGNFPGRFSGRQFSNSRSEMNVSTLELGDSALYLCASSTNSGANVLTFGAGSRLTVL.

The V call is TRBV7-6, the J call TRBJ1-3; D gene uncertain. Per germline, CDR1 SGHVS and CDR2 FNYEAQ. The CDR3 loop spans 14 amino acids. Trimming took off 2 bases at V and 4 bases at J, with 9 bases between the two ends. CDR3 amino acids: CASSLYSTGNTIYF. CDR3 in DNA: TGTGCCAGCAGCTTATACTCCACCGGAAACACCATATATTTT.

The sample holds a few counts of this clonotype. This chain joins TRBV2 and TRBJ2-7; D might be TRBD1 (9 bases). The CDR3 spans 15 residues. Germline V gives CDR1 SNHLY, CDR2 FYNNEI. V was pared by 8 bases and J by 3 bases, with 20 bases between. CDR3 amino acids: CASQPGGTGIYEQYF. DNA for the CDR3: TGTGCCAGCCAACCGGGGGGGACAGGGATCTACGAGCAGTACTTC.

For the CDR3, the DNA is TGTGCCAGCAGTGACTCGCCGCAACAAGAGACCCAGTACTTC. Translating it yields CASSDSPQQETQYF. This chain joins TRBV6-4 and TRBJ2-5; no clear D gene. Per germline, CDR1 MRHNA and CDR2 SNTAGT. V lost 0 bases and J 2 bases, leaving 7 bases between the germline ends. The CDR3 consists of 14 residues.

Here the CDR3 reads CASSRWANTGELFF. The DNA of the CDR3 is TGTGCCAGCAGCCGTTGGGCGAACACCGGGGAGCTGTTTTTT. The rearrangement links TRBV11-3 to TRBJ2-2; D remains unclear. The germline V gene encodes CDR1 SGHNT and CDR2 YENEEA. With 5 bases removed from V and 0 bases from J, the gap between germline ends came to 7 bases. CDR3 length: 14 amino acids.

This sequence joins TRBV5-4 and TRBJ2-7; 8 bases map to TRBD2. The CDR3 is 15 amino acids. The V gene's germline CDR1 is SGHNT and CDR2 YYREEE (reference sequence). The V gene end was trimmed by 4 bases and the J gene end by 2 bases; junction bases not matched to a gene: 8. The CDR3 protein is CASSPGSGRPYEQYF. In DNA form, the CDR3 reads TGTGCCAGCAGCCCCGGGAGCGGGAGACCCTACGAGCAGTACTTC.

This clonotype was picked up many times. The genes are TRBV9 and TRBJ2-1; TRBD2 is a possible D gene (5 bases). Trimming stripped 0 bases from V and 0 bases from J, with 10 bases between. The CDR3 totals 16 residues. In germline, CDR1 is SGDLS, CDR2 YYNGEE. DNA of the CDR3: TGTGCCAGCAGCGTAGCATGGGAGAGCTCCTACAATGAGCAGTTCTTC. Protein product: CASSVAWESSYNEQFF.

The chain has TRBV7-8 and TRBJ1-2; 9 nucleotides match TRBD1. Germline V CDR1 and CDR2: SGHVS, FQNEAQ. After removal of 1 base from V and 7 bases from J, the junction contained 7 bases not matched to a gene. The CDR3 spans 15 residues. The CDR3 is CASSLVPGQGFGYTF. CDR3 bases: TGTGCCAGCAGCTTAGTACCGGGACAGGGATTTGGCTACACCTTC. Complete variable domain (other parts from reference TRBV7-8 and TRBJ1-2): GAGVSQSPRYKVAKRGQDVALRCDPISGHVSLFWYQQALGQGPEFLTYFQNEAQLDKSGLPSDRFFAERPEGSVSTLKIQRTQQEDSAVYLCASSLVPGQGFGYTFGSGTRLTVV.

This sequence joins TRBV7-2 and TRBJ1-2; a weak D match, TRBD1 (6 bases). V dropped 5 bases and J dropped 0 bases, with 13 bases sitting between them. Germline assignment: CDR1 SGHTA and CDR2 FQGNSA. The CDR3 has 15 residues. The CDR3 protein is CASSLSTGANYGYTF. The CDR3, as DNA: TGTGCCAGCAGCCTCTCGACAGGAGCTAACTATGGCTACACCTTC.

Here the CDR3 reads CSVRDGNQPQHF. The DNA for the CDR3 is TGCAGCGTGAGGGACGGGAATCAGCCCCAGCATTTT. The chain carries TRBV29-1 and TRBJ1-5, with D tentatively TRBD1 (5 bases). V dropped 6 bases and J dropped 4 bases, with 10 bases sitting between them. The germline CDR1 and CDR2 sequences are SQVTM and ANQGSEA. The CDR3 spans 12 residues.

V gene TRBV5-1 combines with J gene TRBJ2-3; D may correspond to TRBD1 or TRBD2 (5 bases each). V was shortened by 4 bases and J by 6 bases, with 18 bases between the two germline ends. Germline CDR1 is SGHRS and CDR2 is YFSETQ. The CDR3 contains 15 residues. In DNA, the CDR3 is TGCGCCAGCAGCCCCGAGATGGGGGATTCGGATACGCAGTATTTT. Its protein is CASSPEMGDSDTQYF.

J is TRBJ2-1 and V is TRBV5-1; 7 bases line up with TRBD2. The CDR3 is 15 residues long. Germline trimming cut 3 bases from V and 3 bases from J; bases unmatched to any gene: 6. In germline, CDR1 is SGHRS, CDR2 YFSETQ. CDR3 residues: CASSWTSKNYNEQFF. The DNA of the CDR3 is TGCGCCAGCAGCTGGACTAGTAAGAACTACAATGAGCAGTTCTTC.

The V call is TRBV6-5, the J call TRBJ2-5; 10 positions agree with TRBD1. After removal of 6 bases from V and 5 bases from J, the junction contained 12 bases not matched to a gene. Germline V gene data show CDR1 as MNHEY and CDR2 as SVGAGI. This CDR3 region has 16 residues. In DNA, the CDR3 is TGTGCCAGCAGCCAGTTCGACAGGGGGCTAGGGGAGACCCAGTACTTC. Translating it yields CASSQFDRGLGETQYF.

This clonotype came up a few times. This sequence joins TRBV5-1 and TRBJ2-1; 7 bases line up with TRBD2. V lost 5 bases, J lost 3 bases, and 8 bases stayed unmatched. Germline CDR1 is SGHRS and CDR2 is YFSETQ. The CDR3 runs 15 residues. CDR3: CASRASGSIYNEQFF. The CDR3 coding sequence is TGCGCCAGCAGAGCTAGCGGTTCCATCTACAATGAGCAGTTCTTC.

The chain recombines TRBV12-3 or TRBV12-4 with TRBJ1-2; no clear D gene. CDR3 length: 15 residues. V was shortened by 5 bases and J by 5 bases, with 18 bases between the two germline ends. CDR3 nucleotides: TGTGCCAGCAGTCCACCCCAGTCAGCGATATATGGCTACACCTTC. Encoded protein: CASSPPQSAIYGYTF.

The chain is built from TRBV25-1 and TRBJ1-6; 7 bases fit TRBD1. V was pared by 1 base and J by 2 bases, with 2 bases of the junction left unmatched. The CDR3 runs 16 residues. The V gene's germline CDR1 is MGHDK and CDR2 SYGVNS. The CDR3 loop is CASSELTGAYNSPLHF. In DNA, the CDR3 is TGTGCCAGCAGTGAATTAACAGGGGCCTATAATTCACCCCTCCACTTT.